This is a list of T cell receptor beta chains from one sample in a study of T-cell memory formation after mild COVID-19. TCRdb processed the 5' RACE reads anew with MiXCR; each CDR3 protein has one entry. In the table there are 250,000 to 400,000 distinct CDR3 sequences, 14% of which are singletons. Specimen: PBMCs or a T cell subset sorted from them (not recorded which). Every receptor here comes from a man younger than 35 who had mild COVID-19 (a few samples of this study predate the infection). Cell type and time point are not known. CDR3s include the opening cysteine and the closing phenylalanine or tryptophan. D genes are given only for firm matches. Clone size is not always given. Where it is, it says once, few, many or a class for expanded clones.

CDR3 DNA	CDR3 protein	clone size	V gene	J gene	D gene
TGTGCCAGCACTTGGACAGGGGGTTCCAATGAGCAGTTCTTC	CASTWTGGSNEQFF	few	TRBV27	TRBJ2-1	TRBD1
TGCAGTGCTAGAACAGGGAGAGAAAAACTGTTTTTT	CSARTGREKLFF	few	TRBV20-1	TRBJ1-4	NA
TGTGCCAGCAGGCAGGTTATGGTCTCTGGGGCCAACGTCCTGACTTTC	CASRQVMVSGANVLTF	many	TRBV5-5	TRBJ2-6	NA
TGTGCCAGCAGCTCCAGAGCGGGGCGGGGGGAGCTGTTTTTT	CASSSRAGRGELFF	NA	TRBV11-3	TRBJ2-2	TRBD2
TGCAGTGCTGCGATCCTGGCGAACACTGAAGCTTTCTTT	CSAAILANTEAFF	few	TRBV20-1	TRBJ1-1	NA
TGTGCCAGCAGCTGGAGGGGGAACTACGAGCAGTACTTC	CASSWRGNYEQYF	NA	TRBV7-2	TRBJ2-7	NA
TGTGCCAGCAGCGGCAGGGGAGGGAATGAAAAACTGTTTTTT	CASSGRGGNEKLFF	few	TRBV9	TRBJ1-4	NA
TGCGCCAGCAGCCAAGAACTAGCGGGGGAAAATGAGCAGTTCTTC	CASSQELAGENEQFF	few	TRBV4-3	TRBJ2-1	TRBD2
TGTGCCAGCAGGTTGGCGATTAGCACAGATACGCAGTATTTT	CASRLAISTDTQYF	NA	TRBV28	TRBJ2-3	NA
TGTGCCAGCAGCTTACGGCGTGGCACTGAAGCTTTCTTT	CASSLRRGTEAFF	NA	TRBV7-2	TRBJ1-1	NA
TGCGCCAGCAGCAGCCAAGGACAGGGTAATTCACCCCTCCACTTT	CASSSQGQGNSPLHF	many	TRBV5-1	TRBJ1-6	TRBD1
TGTGCCAGCAGCTTAGTTGGGATCCCTGGAAACACCATATATTTT	CASSLVGIPGNTIYF	many	TRBV7-9	TRBJ1-3	NA
TGTGCCAGCAGCCCGAACGGAGGGGGACGAGGCTCTGGAAACACCATATATTTT	CASSPNGGGRGSGNTIYF	NA	TRBV4-2	TRBJ1-3	NA
TGTGCCAGCAGCCAAGATCGCGGGACAGGGCACGAGCAGTACTTC	CASSQDRGTGHEQYF	NA	TRBV14	TRBJ2-7	TRBD1
TGTGCCAGTGGCAAGACAGGACGTTCCTACGAGCAGTACTTC	CASGKTGRSYEQYF	few	TRBV19	TRBJ2-7	NA
TGTGCCAGCAGTGATCGGGGCAGGGGGGGCACTGAAGCTTTCTTT	CASSDRGRGGTEAFF	few	TRBV2	TRBJ1-1	TRBD1
TGTGCCAGCAGCTTAGAATACGCTGGAAACACCATATATTTT	CASSLEYAGNTIYF	NA	TRBV7-8	TRBJ1-3	NA
TGCAGTGCCACCCCAACATACAATGAGCAGTTCTTC	CSATPTYNEQFF	many	TRBV20-1	TRBJ2-1	NA
TGTGCCAGCAGCCAAGGACAGGGGGAGCAGCCCCAGCATTTT	CASSQGQGEQPQHF	NA	TRBV4-2	TRBJ1-5	TRBD1
TGTGCCAGCAGCCCGACAGTGAACTATGGCTACACCTTC	CASSPTVNYGYTF	many	TRBV5-4	TRBJ1-2	NA
TGTGCCAGCAGTTTCGACAGGGCGGGGGAGCCCCAGCATTTT	CASSFDRAGEPQHF	NA	TRBV7-3	TRBJ1-5	TRBD1
TGTGCCAGCAGCCTGAGAATAATCGGGGGCTACACCTTC	CASSLRIIGGYTF	NA	TRBV7-2	TRBJ1-2	NA
TGTGCCAGCGGGGGACAGGGGCGCCACGAGCAGTACTTC	CASGGQGRHEQYF	NA	TRBV7-6	TRBJ2-7	TRBD1
TGCAGTGCTAGATTTCTGGAGGGGGGGGCCTACAATGAGCAGTTCTTC	CSARFLEGGAYNEQFF	NA	TRBV20-1	TRBJ2-1	NA
TGTGCCAGCAGTGGTTCGGTGGGGCCCCAGCATTTT	CASSGSVGPQHF	NA	TRBV25-1	TRBJ1-5	NA
TGTGCCAGCAGTTACACGGGCTTTGTCAAAAACATTCAGTACTTC	CASSYTGFVKNIQYF	few	TRBV6-2/TRBV6-3	TRBJ2-4	NA
TGCGCCAGCAGTTCCGGGACTAGGGTACACGAGCAGTTCTTC	CASSSGTRVHEQFF	NA	TRBV10-2	TRBJ2-1	TRBD2
TGTGCCAGTAGCTCCGGACTAAAGCAGTTCTTC	CASSSGLKQFF	few	TRBV19	TRBJ2-1	NA
TGCAGTATTAAGGCCCTTAGCAATCAGCCCCAGCATTTT	CSIKALSNQPQHF	NA	TRBV20-1	TRBJ1-5	NA
TGCGCCAGCAGCCAACTAGCGGGGGCCCGAAATAATGAGCAGTTCTTC	CASSQLAGARNNEQFF	few	TRBV4-1	TRBJ2-1	TRBD2
TGTGCCAGCAGCTTAAGAGGGGCGGGGGGCACTGAAGCTTTCTTT	CASSLRGAGGTEAFF	few	TRBV7-2	TRBJ1-1	NA
TGCGCCAGCAGTCACCCGAGGAAACCGGAATTCTTGTATCGGGACTATGGCTACACCTTC	CASSHPRKPEFLYRDYGYTF	NA	TRBV23-1	TRBJ1-2	NA
TGTGCCAGCAACCCCAACGTAGGGACCCAGTACTTC	CASNPNVGTQYF	NA	TRBV12-3/TRBV12-4	TRBJ2-5	NA
TGTGCCAGCAGCGCCCGTATTAGACAGGACATGAACACTGAAGCTTTCTTT	CASSARIRQDMNTEAFF	few	TRBV7-9	TRBJ1-1	NA
TGCGCCAGCAGCTCCCCGGACACGGGAATCACTGAAGCTTTCTTT	CASSSPDTGITEAFF	many	TRBV5-1	TRBJ1-1	NA
TGTGCCAGCACCCCGCAGTGGGGAAGTGATGCTTTCTTT	CASTPQWGSDAFF	NA	TRBV12-3/TRBV12-4	TRBJ1-1	NA
TGTGCCAGCAGCCAAGGGGGGGGGTTAGCCAAAAACATTCAGTACTTC	CASSQGGGLAKNIQYF	NA	TRBV3-1	TRBJ2-4	TRBD2
TGTGCCAGCTCACCGGGGTTATCTTACAATGAGCAGTTCTTC	CASSPGLSYNEQFF	few	TRBV18	TRBJ2-1	NA
TGCGCCAGCAGTGATGGGGGTACGCAGTATTTT	CASSDGGTQYF	many	TRBV10-2	TRBJ2-3	NA
TGTGCCAGCAGCCAAGTTCAGATGGGGGGGGGGCAGCCCCAGCATTTT	CASSQVQMGGGQPQHF	NA	TRBV4-2	TRBJ1-5	NA